The present T cell receptor (beta chain) was sequenced within a study of lymphopenia after photon versus proton radiotherapy. Study-wide points: After lymphocyte nadir, photon-treated repertoires showed oligoclonal expansion, especially CD8+ Temra. Relative stability marked proton patients; photon patients lost diversity and naive cells.

Assay used: immunoSEQ multiplex PCR; TCRdb lists only in-frame clones, some missing. The profile covers some 29,000 clones, with around 81% appearing a single time and around a third taken by the ten largest. Of note for this clone: The antigen is undetermined.

This CDR3 is built from 12 residues. The V gene's germline CDR1 is MNHEY and CDR2 SVGAGI. Trimming stripped 7 bases from V and 12 bases from J, with 18 bases between. The specimen was peripheral blood, collected from a patient treated with photon-based radiotherapy. This chain uses TRBV6-5 with TRBJ1-1, with D tentatively TRBD1 (6 bases). The receptor was isolated from a man aged 45-65 years with gastric cancer. This chain's CDR3 is CASITTTGMPFF. DNA of the CDR3: TGTGCCAGCATCACCACTACAGGGATGCCTTTCTTT.